The clone carrying this TCR beta chain showed up just a few times. The germline V gene has CDR1 SGHVS and CDR2 FNYEAQ. The CDR3 totals 16 residues. After removal of 5 bases from V and 1 base from J, the junction contained 9 bases not matched to a gene. The data were obtained in a study of T-cell memory formation after mild COVID-19. TCRdb reprocessed the 5' RACE reads via MiXCR and lists one record per CDR3 protein. The repertoire has around 250,000 distinct CDR3 sequences, around 16% of them found once; the top ten carry roughly a fifth. The V call is TRBV7-6, the J call TRBJ1-1; TRBD1 aligns across 8 bases. The sample consisted of PBMCs or a T cell subset sorted from them (not recorded which). The sequence was collected from a man between 18 and 35 years old who had mild COVID-19 (a few samples of this study predate the infection). Cell type and time point are not known. CDR3 loop: CASSPRQGMGNTEAFF. The CDR3, as DNA: TGTGCCAGCAGCCCTAGACAGGGGATGGGGAACACTGAAGCTTTCTTT. Together with reference TRBV7-6 and TRBJ1-1, the CDR3 gives the full variable domain: GAGVSQSPRYKVTKRGQDVALRCDPISGHVSLYWYRQALGQGPEFLTYFNYEAQQDKSGLPNDRFSAERPEGSISTLTIQRTEQRDSAMYRCASSPRQGMGNTEAFFGQGTRLTVV.